This entry lists 21 T cell receptor beta chains sequenced from one sample in a study of neoadjuvant anti-PD-1 for oral cavity cancer. The time point is: after neoadjuvant nivolumab, at surgical resection. Here immunoSEQ multiplex PCR was the method, and the copy in TCRdb shows in-frame clones only, minus some. The data hold just under 70,000 clones, with around 83% observed a single time. Source: PBMCs, taken after nivolumab (anti-PD-1) treatment. These receptors were collected from a person aged 35-79 years with oral cavity squamous cell carcinoma.

The genes are TRBV7-9 and TRBJ2-1; D is uncertain. V dropped 3 bases and J dropped 0 bases, with 6 bases sitting between them. The CDR3 covers 14 residues. CDR1 and CDR2 from the germline V gene are SEHNR and FQNEAQ (reference sequence). DNA of the CDR3: TGTGCCAGCAGCTTTATGGGCTCCTACAATGAGCAGTTCTTC. Protein product: CASSFMGSYNEQFF.

The chain employs TRBV7-3 and TRBJ2-2, with TRBD2 identical over 8 bases. Germline CDR1 and CDR2: SGHTA and FQGTGA. V lost 2 bases, J lost 6 bases, and 5 bases stayed unmatched. CDR3 length equals 15 residues. The CDR3 reads CASSLGLAEAGELFF. CDR3 bases: TGTGCCAGCAGCTTAGGACTAGCTGAGGCCGGGGAGCTGTTTTTT.

This clone has a single count. The rearrangement links TRBV13 to TRBJ2-4, with 10 nucleotides matching TRBD2. In germline, CDR1 is PRHDT, CDR2 FYEKMQ (reference sequence). V gave up 6 bases and J gave up 7 bases; unmatched junction bases: 9. The CDR3 is 15 amino acids. CDR3 amino acids: CASSLRAGGRNIQYF. The DNA for the CDR3 is TGTGCCAGCAGTTTAAGAGCGGGAGGGAGGAACATTCAGTACTTC.

The chain uses TRBV30 and TRBJ2-7; D is ambiguous. CDR1 is GTSNPN, CDR2 SVGIG, per germline (reference sequence). The length of the CDR3 is 11 residues. V was trimmed by 0 bases and J by 7 bases, leaving 7 bases between them. CDR3 region: CAWSVAVEQYF. The CDR3 DNA reads TGTGCCTGGAGTGTCGCAGTAGAGCAGTACTTC.

The chain links TRBV27 to TRBJ2-4; D is undetermined. The CDR3 sequence is 14 residues long. The germline V gene has CDR1 MNHEY and CDR2 SMNVEV (reference sequence). Trimming removed 6 bases at V and 0 bases at J, with 9 bases between. The CDR3 DNA reads TGTGCCAGCAGCCCCCGACTAGCCAAAAACATTCAGTACTTC. This gives the protein CASSPRLAKNIQYF.

The chain couples TRBV28 to TRBJ2-3; D is possibly TRBD2 (5 bases). This CDR3 comprises 13 residues. Germline V gene sequence: CDR1 MDHEN, CDR2 SYDVKM. The V end lost 5 bases, the J end lost 4 bases, and 10 bases lay between the germline ends. CDR3: CASSDSSPDTQYF. The CDR3 DNA sequence: TGTGCCAGCAGTGACTCTAGCCCAGATACGCAGTATTTT.

The V and J genes are TRBV4-1 and TRBJ2-2; no definite D call. Per the germline V gene, CDR1 is MGHRA and CDR2 is YSYEKL. Deletions cut 3 bases from V and 5 bases from J, with 10 bases between. This CDR3 region has 14 residues. The CDR3 region has the DNA TGCGCCAGCAGCCAGGACCGCGTAACCGGGGAGCTGTTTTTT. Translation: CASSQDRVTGELFF.

This chain links TRBV5-1 with TRBJ1-1; D is undetermined. Germline V gene lookup returns CDR1 SGHRS and CDR2 YFSETQ. The CDR3 covers 15 residues. V shed 4 bases and J shed 1 base, with 14 bases lying between them. CDR3 loop: CASSPVVSRNTEAFF. DNA for the CDR3: TGCGCCAGCAGCCCCGTTGTCAGTCGGAACACTGAAGCTTTCTTT.

As DNA, the CDR3 is TGTGCCAGTAGTACACAGGGTATAATCTACGAGCAGTACTTC. It yields the protein CASSTQGIIYEQYF. The chain couples TRBV19 to TRBJ2-7; TRBD1 might be the D (6 bases). The ends were cut back, 4 bases at V and 3 bases at J, with 13 bases in the middle. This CDR3 is 14 amino acids long. CDR1 and CDR2 (germline): LNHDA, SQIVND (reference sequence).

V usage is TRBV5-1 and J usage is TRBJ1-2; D remains unclear. The CDR3 length is 13 residues. Looked up from germline, CDR1 is SGHRS and CDR2 is YFSETQ. V lost 0 bases and J 5 bases, leaving 8 bases between the germline ends. The CDR3 DNA reads as TGCGCCAGCAGCTTGGAAAGGAATTATGGCTACACCTTC. Protein sequence: CASSLERNYGYTF. The whole variable domain, filled in from reference TRBV5-1 and TRBJ1-2, reads KAGVTQTPRYLIKTRGQQVTLSCSPISGHRSVSWYQQTPGQGLQFLFEYFSETQRNKGNFPGRFSGRQFSNSRSEMNVSTLELGDSALYLCASSLERNYGYTFGSGTRLTVV.

This chain connects TRBV30 to TRBJ1-4; a weak D match, TRBD1 (6 bases). Germline V gene data show CDR1 as GTSNPN and CDR2 as SVGIG (reference sequence). The CDR3 is 15 amino acids. V was trimmed by 4 bases and J by 3 bases, leaving 15 bases between them. The CDR3 DNA is TGTGCCTGGAAGAGCGGGGGCGCAGCTAATGAAAAACTGTTTTTT. Residues: CAWKSGGAANEKLFF.

This chain connects TRBV6-5 to TRBJ1-3; D is undetermined. Germline V CDR1 and CDR2: MNHEY, SVGAGI. The CDR3 loop spans 15 amino acids. V lost 0 bases to trimming and J lost 6 bases, with 12 bases between them. The CDR3 sequence is CASSYSTQNPNTIYF. CDR3 bases: TGTGCCAGCAGTTACTCGACGCAGAACCCAAACACCATATATTTT.

The chain recombines TRBV6-5 with TRBJ2-2; D is uncertain. The V end lost 6 bases, the J end lost 4 bases, and 9 bases lay between the germline ends. The CDR3 covers 13 residues. Germline lookup yields CDR1 MNHEY and CDR2 SVGAGI. The CDR3, as DNA: TGTGCCAGCAGCCCAGGCGGCACCGGGGAGCTGTTTTTT. Its protein product is CASSPGGTGELFF.

The J gene is TRBJ1-1, the V gene TRBV5-4, with 12 bases aligning to TRBD1. CDR1 and CDR2 (germline): SGHNT, YYREEE (reference sequence). J was trimmed by 3 bases and V by 4 bases; bases with no gene match: 7. This CDR3 contains 16 residues. CDR3 sequence reads: CASSPGQGAFDTEAFF. The CDR3 coding sequence is TGTGCCAGCAGCCCGGGACAGGGGGCGTTTGACACTGAAGCTTTCTTT.

The chain recombines TRBV29-1 with TRBJ2-1; 11 bases match TRBD2. This CDR3 spans 15 amino acids. Trimming removed 2 bases from V and 7 bases from J; junction bases left unmatched: 7. Germline assignment: CDR1 SQVTM and CDR2 ANQGSEA. The CDR3 DNA reads TGCAGCGTTGAATGGCCTAGCGGGAGGAAAAATGAGCAGTTCTTC. Amino acids: CSVEWPSGRKNEQFF.

This chain uses TRBV19 with TRBJ1-1, with no clear D. The CDR3 length is 15 residues. Trimming left V 3 bases short and J 0 bases short, with 11 bases between. Per the germline V gene, CDR1 is LNHDA and CDR2 is SQIVND (reference sequence). CDR3: CASSIQARMNTEAFF. In DNA form, the CDR3 reads TGTGCCAGTAGTATTCAGGCTCGGATGAACACTGAAGCTTTCTTT.

The chain couples TRBV7-9 to TRBJ2-5, with 8 bases fitting TRBD2. This CDR3 is 15 amino acids long. Germline V lookup: CDR1 SEHNR, CDR2 FQNEAQ (reference sequence). The V segment lost 5 bases and the J segment 4 bases; nucleotides outside the gene matches: 9. CDR3 region: CASSPGLDSVETQYF. The DNA for the CDR3 is TGTGCCAGCAGCCCGGGACTAGATTCCGTAGAGACCCAGTACTTC.

The chain couples TRBV6-1 to TRBJ2-7; D is unresolved. The CDR3 loop spans 16 amino acids. V lost 2 bases and J 3 bases, leaving 17 bases between the germline ends. Looked up from germline, CDR1 is MNHNS and CDR2 is SASEGT. DNA for the CDR3: TGTGCCAGCAGTGAAAGCTCCCGGACCAGACACTACGAGCAGTACTTC. Its translation is CASSESSRTRHYEQYF.

This chain links TRBV27 with TRBJ1-2, with no clear D. Germline lookup yields CDR1 MNHEY and CDR2 SMNVEV (reference sequence). The CDR3 loop spans 14 amino acids. Trimming stripped 6 bases from V and 5 bases from J, with 16 bases between. As DNA, the CDR3 is TGTGCCAGCAGCCCTGATACGACGGAGTATGGCTACACCTTC. Translated, it gives CASSPDTTEYGYTF.

This clone appeared a few times. The J gene is TRBJ2-3, the V gene TRBV4-2; 10 bases are a match to TRBD1. This CDR3 is built from 16 residues. Germline V gene data show CDR1 as LGHNA and CDR2 as YNFKEQ. Trimming took 0 bases from V and 5 from J; bases not matched to a gene: 5. The DNA for the CDR3 is TGTGCCAGCAGCCAAGAAGAAGGACAGGGGGTAGATACGCAGTATTTT. Its translation is CASSQEEGQGVDTQYF.

The chain combines TRBV7-9 with TRBJ1-4; D unresolved. Looked up from germline, CDR1 is SEHNR and CDR2 is FQNEAQ (reference sequence). Trimming pared 5 bases from V and 0 bases from J, leaving 10 bases between. The CDR3 totals 15 residues. CDR3 DNA: TGTGCCAGCAGCCTATACAGTTCAACTAATGAAAAACTGTTTTTT. Protein sequence: CASSLYSSTNEKLFF.